This TCR beta chain came from a study of blood T cell repertoires in COVID-19. Study in general: The United States, Italy and Spain provided the acute and convalescent COVID-19 samples. Sources were T cells, B-cell-depleted T cells, or PBMCs; the material itself was cDNA or gDNA.

The CDR3 has 13 residues. The germline V gene has CDR1 MNHEY and CDR2 SMNVEV (reference sequence). Trimming cost V 3 bases and J 16 bases, with 16 bases left between them. Sequencing was performed with immunoSEQ multiplex PCR; in TCRdb, only in-frame clones are kept and a portion is missing. The data hold approximately 300,000 clones, with under 90% observed a single time. What the recovered Cohort 3 donors had was two negative PCRs, clearance, or symptom resolution. This clone was detected only a few times. The chain carries TRBV27 and TRBJ1-6; D remains ambiguous. Sequenced input: PBMCs or T cells enriched from blood (not recorded which). The source is a woman in her twenties or thirties who had recovered from COVID-19. CDR3 sequence reads: CASSFTLSGLLHF. For the CDR3, the DNA is TGTGCCAGCAGTTTTACCCTCTCAGGCTTGCTCCACTTT.